Sequencing of this T cell receptor (beta chain) was carried out in a study of beta chain features in type 1 diabetes. This clone has a handful of counts. What it binds is not known. Looked up from germline, CDR1 is SGHTA and CDR2 is FQGTGA. The V and J ends lost 1 base and 6 bases, in that order; junction bases with no gene match: 6. The CDR3 covers 15 residues. Expressed TCRB transcripts were sequenced after all isolated RNA was converted to cDNA. Method: immunoSEQ multiplex PCR; TCRdb's copy keeps in-frame clones and lacks some. This table has about 140,000 clones, 6.9% appearing once. Study findings and constraints: More deletions and fewer insertions at VDJ junctions were found in patients with type 1 diabetes. With patients and controls alike, PCR might favor shorter templates to an equal degree.

A single heparinised draw of about 100 mL on average was taken per donor. The chain uses TRBV7-3 and TRBJ1-1, with TRBD1 matching over 9 bases. The receptor's source is a woman aged 30 to 39 in good health. Sequencing used central memory CD4+ T cells from blood. The CDR3 reads CASSLSPGQGSEAFF. CDR3 DNA sequence: TGTGCCAGCAGCTTAAGCCCGGGACAGGGATCTGAAGCTTTCTTT.